This TCR beta chain was found in a study of OX40 agonist ivuxolimab in advanced cancers. As for the study in general: Ivuxolimab, which is an agonistic anti-OX40 (CD134) antibody, was administered to the patients. Three patients, one with hepatocellular carcinoma and two with cutaneous melanoma, responded partially.

The germline V and J ends were trimmed by 7 bases and 5 bases, with 23 bases remaining between them. CDR3 length: 16 amino acids. CDR1 and CDR2 from the germline V gene are SNHLY and FYNNEI. This table comes from immunoSEQ multiplex PCR, and its TCRdb copy is limited to in-frame clones, with some not included. The table lists roughly 76,000 clones, around 86% of them singletons. Study-level findings and limits: Clonal expansion by week 6 occurred in CD4+ and CD8+ blood T cells (at 0.1 to 3.0 mg/kg).

Details on this clone: Its target is unknown.

The chain recombines TRBV2 with TRBJ1-2, with D tentatively TRBD1 (5 bases). The sample consisted of CD4+ or CD8+ T cells sorted from blood, taken in a trial of the OX40 agonist ivuxolimab. The TCR originated in an adult with an advanced solid tumor such as melanoma, head and neck, liver or kidney cancer. CDR3 sequence (DNA): TGTGCCAGCATCGGAGGGGCAGTCGACCGTTTATATGGCTACACCTTC. This translates into CASIGGAVDRLYGYTF.